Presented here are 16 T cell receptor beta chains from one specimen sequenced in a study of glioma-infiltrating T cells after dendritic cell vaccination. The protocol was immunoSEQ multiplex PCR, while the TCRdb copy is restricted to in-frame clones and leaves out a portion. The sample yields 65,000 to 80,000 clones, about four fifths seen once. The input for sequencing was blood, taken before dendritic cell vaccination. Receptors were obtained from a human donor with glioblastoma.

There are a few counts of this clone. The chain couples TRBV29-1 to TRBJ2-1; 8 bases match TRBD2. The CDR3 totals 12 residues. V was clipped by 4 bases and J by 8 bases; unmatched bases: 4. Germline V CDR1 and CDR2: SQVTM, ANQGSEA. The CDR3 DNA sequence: TGCAGCGTTGTACGGGAGGGCGATGAGCAGTTCTTC. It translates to CSVVREGDEQFF.

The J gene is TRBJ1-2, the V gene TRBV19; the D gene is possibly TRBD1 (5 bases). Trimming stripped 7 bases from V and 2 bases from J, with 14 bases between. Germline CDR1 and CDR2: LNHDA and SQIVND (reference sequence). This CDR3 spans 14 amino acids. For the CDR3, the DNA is TGTGCCAGTACCCCCATCGGGGGAAACTATGGCTACACCTTC. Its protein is CASTPIGGNYGYTF.

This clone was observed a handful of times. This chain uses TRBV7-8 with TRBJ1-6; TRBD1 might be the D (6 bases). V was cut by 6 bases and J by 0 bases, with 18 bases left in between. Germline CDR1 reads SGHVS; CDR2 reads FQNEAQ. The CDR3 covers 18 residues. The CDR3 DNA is TGTGCCAGCAGTTCTGGACAGCTACCGAGCTCCTATAATTCACCCCTCCACTTT. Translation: CASSSGQLPSSYNSPLHF.

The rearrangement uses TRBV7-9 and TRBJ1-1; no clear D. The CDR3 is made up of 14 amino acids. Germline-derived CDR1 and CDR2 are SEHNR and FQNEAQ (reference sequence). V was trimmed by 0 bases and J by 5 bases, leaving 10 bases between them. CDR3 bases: TGTGCCAGCAGCTTAGCGCTACCCGGGACTGAAGCTTTCTTT. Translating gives CASSLALPGTEAFF.

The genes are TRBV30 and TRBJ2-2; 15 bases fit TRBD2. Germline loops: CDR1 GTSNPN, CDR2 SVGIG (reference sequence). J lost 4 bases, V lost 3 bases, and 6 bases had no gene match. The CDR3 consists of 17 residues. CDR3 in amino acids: CAWRAGTSGGTTGELFF. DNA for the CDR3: TGTGCCTGGAGGGCAGGGACTAGCGGGGGGACCACCGGGGAGCTGTTTTTT.

The CDR3 DNA follows: TGTGCCAGCAGCGTAGACATGAACACTGAAGCTTTCTTT. Protein product: CASSVDMNTEAFF. The chain couples TRBV9 to TRBJ1-1; D remains ambiguous. V was shortened by 0 bases and J by 0 bases, with 3 bases between the two germline ends. Germline loops: CDR1 SGDLS, CDR2 YYNGEE. The CDR3 length is 13 residues.

This CDR3 reads CASSPRTGRGVGDTQYF. CDR3 in DNA: TGTGCCAGCAGCCCAAGGACAGGGCGAGGGGTCGGGGATACGCAGTATTTT. The V and J genes are TRBV7-6 and TRBJ2-3; 8 nucleotides agree with TRBD1. The junction had 16 bases not matched to a gene; V was cut back by 5 bases and J by 6 bases. The germline V gene encodes CDR1 SGHVS and CDR2 FNYEAQ. CDR3 length: 17 residues.

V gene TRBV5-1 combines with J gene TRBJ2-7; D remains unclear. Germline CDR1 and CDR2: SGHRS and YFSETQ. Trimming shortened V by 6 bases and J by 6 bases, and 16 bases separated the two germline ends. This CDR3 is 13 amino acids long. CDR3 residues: CASTPRGAGEQYF. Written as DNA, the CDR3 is TGCGCCAGCACCCCGCGTGGAGCCGGCGAGCAGTACTTC.

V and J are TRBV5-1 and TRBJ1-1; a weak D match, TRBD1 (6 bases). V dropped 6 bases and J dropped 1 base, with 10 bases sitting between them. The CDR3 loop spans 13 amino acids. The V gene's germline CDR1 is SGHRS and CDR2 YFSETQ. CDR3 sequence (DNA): TGCGCCAGCAAGACAGGAAGGAACACTGAAGCTTTCTTT. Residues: CASKTGRNTEAFF.

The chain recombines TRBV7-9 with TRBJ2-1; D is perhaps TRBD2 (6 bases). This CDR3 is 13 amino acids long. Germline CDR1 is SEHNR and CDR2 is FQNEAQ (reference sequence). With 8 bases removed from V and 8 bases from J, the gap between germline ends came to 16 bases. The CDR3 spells CASGHSGGDEQFF. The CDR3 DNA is TGTGCCAGCGGACATAGCGGAGGTGATGAGCAGTTCTTC. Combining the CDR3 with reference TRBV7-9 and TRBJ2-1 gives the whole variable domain DTGVSQNPRHKITKRGQNVTFRCDPISEHNRLYWYRQTLGQGPEFLTYFQNEAQLEKSRLLSDRFSAERPKGSFSTLEIQRTEQGDSAMYLCASGHSGGDEQFFGPGTRLTVL.

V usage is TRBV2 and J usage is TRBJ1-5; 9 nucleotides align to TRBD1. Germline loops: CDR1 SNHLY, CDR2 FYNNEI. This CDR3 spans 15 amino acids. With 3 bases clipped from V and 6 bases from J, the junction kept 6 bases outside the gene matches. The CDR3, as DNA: TGTGCCAGCAGTGACTGGGGACAGGGCATTCAGCCCCAGCATTTT. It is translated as CASSDWGQGIQPQHF.

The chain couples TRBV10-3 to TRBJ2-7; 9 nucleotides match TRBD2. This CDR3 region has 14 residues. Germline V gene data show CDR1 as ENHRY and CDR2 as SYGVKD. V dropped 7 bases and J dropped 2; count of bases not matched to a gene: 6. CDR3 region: CAITSGLATYEQYF. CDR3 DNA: TGTGCCATCACCTCGGGACTAGCAACCTACGAGCAGTACTTC.

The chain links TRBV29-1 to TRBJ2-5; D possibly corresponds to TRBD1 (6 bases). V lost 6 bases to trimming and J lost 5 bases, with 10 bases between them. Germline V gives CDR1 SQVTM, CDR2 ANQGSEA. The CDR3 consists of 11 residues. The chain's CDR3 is CSVRGSETQYF. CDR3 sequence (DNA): TGCAGCGTCAGGGGTTCGGAGACCCAGTACTTC.

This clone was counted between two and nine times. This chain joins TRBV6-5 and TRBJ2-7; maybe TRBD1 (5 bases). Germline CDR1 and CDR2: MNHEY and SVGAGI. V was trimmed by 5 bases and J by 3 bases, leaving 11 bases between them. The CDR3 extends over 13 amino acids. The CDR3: CASSTGQVYEQYF. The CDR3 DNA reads TGTGCCAGCAGTACCGGACAAGTCTACGAGCAGTACTTC.

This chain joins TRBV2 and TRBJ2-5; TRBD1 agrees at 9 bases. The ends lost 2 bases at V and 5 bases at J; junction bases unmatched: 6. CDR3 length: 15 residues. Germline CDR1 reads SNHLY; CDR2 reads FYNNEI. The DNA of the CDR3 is TGTGCCAGCAGTGAACAGACAGGGGGTGCGGAGACCCAGTACTTC. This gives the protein CASSEQTGGAETQYF.

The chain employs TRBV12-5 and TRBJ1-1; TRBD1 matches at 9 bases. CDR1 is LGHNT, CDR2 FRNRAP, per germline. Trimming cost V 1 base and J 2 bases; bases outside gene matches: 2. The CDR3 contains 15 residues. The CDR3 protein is CASGLGGQGNTEAFF. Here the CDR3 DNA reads TGTGCTAGTGGTTTGGGGGGACAGGGCAACACTGAAGCTTTCTTT.